These 25 T cell receptor beta chains share one sample of origin, sequenced in a study of control samples from healthy donors and cancer patients (dated by TCRdb to the early 2020s). The library was prepared using the immunoSEQ multiplex PCR assay. TCRdb stores this immuneACCESS table with in-frame sequences only. Part of the clones is absent; in the studies checked, under half of the shortfall reflects unresolved V genes, and no reason is known for the rest. This sample is represented by about 130,000 clones; roughly 90% of them were singletons. The ten largest clones add up to roughly 8% of the sample. The sequenced material came from PBMCs. The receptors derive from a man aged 50-60 years with head and neck cancer.

V is TRBV5-1 and J is TRBJ1-1; D call uncertain. V lost 3 bases, J lost 8 bases, and 14 bases lay in between. The CDR3 covers 13 residues. From germline, CDR1 is SGHRS and CDR2 YFSETQ. The CDR3 protein is CASSYHPETEAFF. In nucleotides, the CDR3 is TGCGCCAGCAGCTACCACCCGGAGACCGAAGCTTTCTTT.

This chain links TRBV9 with TRBJ2-1; 9 bases match TRBD1. Germline CDR1 reads SGDLS; CDR2 reads YYNGEE. CDR3 size: 18 residues. V was pared by 4 bases and J by 0 bases, with 11 bases of the junction left unmatched. The CDR3 here is CASSPTGGSGSSYNEQFF. For the CDR3, the DNA is TGTGCCAGCAGCCCCACAGGGGGCTCGGGGAGCTCCTACAATGAGCAGTTCTTC.

This sequence joins TRBV28 and TRBJ1-5, with TRBD1 matching over 11 bases. The CDR3 is made up of 15 amino acids. V shed 3 bases, J shed 6 bases, and the junction held 4 bases outside the gene matches. Germline values: CDR1 MDHEN, CDR2 SYDVKM. In nucleotides, the CDR3 is TGTGCCAGCAGTTTGGGGACAGGGGGGGGTCAGCCCCAGCATTTT. Encoded protein: CASSLGTGGGQPQHF.

V is TRBV3-1 (or the pseudogene TRBV3-2) and J is TRBJ2-3; tentative D call: TRBD2 (6 bases). The V gene lost 0 bases and the J gene lost 4 bases, with 14 bases spanning the gap. Germline V gene data show CDR1 as LGHDT and CDR2 as YNNKEL (reference sequence). The CDR3 consists of 16 residues. The CDR3 reads CASSQEPGVSSDTQYF. The CDR3 nucleotides read TGTGCCAGCAGCCAAGAGCCGGGGGTTAGTTCAGATACGCAGTATTTT.

This clone has a single count. The chain employs TRBV27 and TRBJ1-6; unclear D gene. Trimming stripped 3 bases from V and 9 bases from J, with 9 bases between. The germline V gene encodes CDR1 MNHEY and CDR2 SMNVEV (reference sequence). The CDR3 is 13 amino acids. The CDR3 loop reads CASSFVGSSPLHF. The CDR3 nucleotides read TGTGCCAGCAGTTTTGTCGGCAGTTCACCCCTCCACTTT.

The gene calls are TRBV12-3 or TRBV12-4 and TRBJ2-2; D not certain. V lost 8 bases to trimming and J lost 1 base, with 5 bases between them. This CDR3 has 12 residues. CDR3 in amino acids: CASRWNTGELFF. The CDR3 region has the DNA TGTGCCAGCCGTTGGAACACCGGGGAGCTGTTTTTT.

V usage is TRBV6-1 and J usage is TRBJ2-2; unclear D gene. The V end was cut by 2 bases, the J end by 4 bases, with 14 bases between. The CDR3 consists of 16 residues. Germline V lookup: CDR1 MNHNS, CDR2 SASEGT. CDR3 protein: CASSEFVGPATGELFF. The DNA for the CDR3 is TGTGCCAGCAGTGAATTCGTAGGACCAGCCACCGGGGAGCTGTTTTTT.

The rearrangement uses TRBV27 and TRBJ1-2, with TRBD1 matching 8 bases. V shed 3 bases, J shed 8 bases, and the junction held 5 bases outside the gene matches. CDR3 size: 13 residues. Germline V lookup: CDR1 MNHEY, CDR2 SMNVEV (reference sequence). CDR3 sequence: CASSFQGAGGYTF. CDR3 nucleotide sequence: TGTGCCAGCAGTTTCCAGGGGGCGGGGGGCTACACCTTC.

This clone was picked up one time. The V and J genes are TRBV29-1 and TRBJ2-3; D not resolved. This CDR3 is built from 11 residues. Germline CDR1 SQVTM, CDR2 ANQGSEA. Trimming stripped 4 bases from V and 1 base from J, with 3 bases between. The CDR3 is CSVAGTDTQYF. As DNA, the CDR3 is TGCAGCGTTGCCGGCACAGATACGCAGTATTTT.

The chain is built from TRBV28 and TRBJ1-2; the match to TRBD1 covers 9 bases. The trim removed 1 base at V and 4 bases at J, leaving 1 base unmatched. CDR3 length: 14 amino acids. CDR1 is MDHEN and CDR2 is SYDVKM in the germline V gene. The CDR3 sequence is CASSLLQGAYGYTF. In DNA form, the CDR3 reads TGTGCCAGCAGTTTATTACAGGGGGCCTATGGCTACACCTTC.

Here the CDR3 reads CAISTGTGGSSPLHF. CDR3 nucleotides: TGTGCCATCAGTACCGGGACAGGGGGCAGTTCACCCCTCCACTTT. V is TRBV10-3 and J is TRBJ1-6; TRBD1 aligns across 12 bases. Germline V gene data show CDR1 as ENHRY and CDR2 as SYGVKD. The trim removed 5 bases at V and 9 bases at J, leaving 5 bases unmatched. CDR3 length equals 15 residues.

The CDR3 DNA reads TGTGCCAGCAGCCCCCCCCAGCGGGGGCTCAATGAGCAGTTCTTC. Protein product: CASSPPQRGLNEQFF. The genes are TRBV5-6 and TRBJ2-1; 8 nucleotides agree with TRBD2. With 4 bases clipped from V and 6 bases from J, the junction kept 9 bases outside the gene matches. From germline, CDR1 is SGHDT and CDR2 YYEEEE. The CDR3 contains 15 residues.

The V gene is TRBV6-2 or TRBV6-3, the J gene TRBJ2-1; 9 positions agree with TRBD2. Per germline, CDR1 MNHEY and CDR2 SVGEGT. This CDR3 spans 19 amino acids. Trimming took 0 bases from V and 4 from J; bases not matched to a gene: 13. The CDR3 DNA is TGTGCCAGCAGTTACTCGATAAGCTCGGGACTAGCAGTGTACAATGAGCAGTTCTTC. Amino acid sequence: CASSYSISSGLAVYNEQFF.

The chain recombines TRBV27 with TRBJ2-7, with 14 nucleotides matching TRBD2. The CDR3 has 18 residues. Trimming removed 6 bases from V and 0 bases from J; junction bases left unmatched: 10. Germline CDR1 is MNHEY and CDR2 is SMNVEV (reference sequence). This chain's CDR3 is CASRRGLAGGGSSYEQYF. The DNA of the CDR3 is TGTGCCAGCAGACGAGGACTAGCGGGGGGCGGGAGCTCCTACGAGCAGTACTTC.

The V gene is TRBV27, the J gene TRBJ2-7, with 8 bases that match TRBD1. With 5 bases clipped from V and 3 bases from J, the junction kept 6 bases outside the gene matches. Germline V gives CDR1 MNHEY, CDR2 SMNVEV (reference sequence). The CDR3 sequence is 14 residues long. DNA of the CDR3: TGTGCCAGCAGTAAAGACAGGGGACACTACGAGCAGTACTTC. Its translation is CASSKDRGHYEQYF.

This clone appeared a few times. The chain joins TRBV14 to TRBJ1-2; no firm D call. The CDR3 is made up of 15 amino acids. V was clipped by 0 bases and J by 6 bases, with 14 bases between them. Germline V gives CDR1 SGHDN, CDR2 FVKESK. For the CDR3, the DNA is TGTGCCAGCAGCCAAGATGTCCCCGTTGGTGATGGCTACACCTTC. Its protein is CASSQDVPVGDGYTF.

The chain carries TRBV12-3 or TRBV12-4 and TRBJ1-1; 7 bases fit TRBD1. This CDR3 has 13 residues. V shed 6 bases and J 10 bases; nucleotides not matched to a gene: 11. CDR3 region: CASSPPGTVGAFF. As DNA, the CDR3 is TGTGCCAGCAGCCCGCCCGGGACAGTCGGAGCTTTCTTT.

The chain carries TRBV7-9 and TRBJ1-3, with D possibly TRBD1 on 6 matching bases. The V end was cut by 2 bases, the J end by 2 bases, with 7 bases between. This CDR3 contains 14 residues. From germline, CDR1 is SEHNR and CDR2 FQNEAQ (reference sequence). The CDR3 DNA is TGTGCCAGCAGCTTAAGGGGGACTGGAAACACCATATATTTT. It encodes CASSLRGTGNTIYF.

The chain combines TRBV6-5 with TRBJ2-3; D perhaps matches TRBD1 (5 bases). V shed 6 bases and J shed 5 bases, with 9 bases lying between them. From germline, CDR1 is MNHEY and CDR2 SVGAGI. The CDR3 length is 12 residues. CDR3 protein: CASRGQGDTQYF. CDR3 bases: TGTGCCAGCAGGGGGCAGGGAGATACGCAGTATTTT.

The rearrangement joins TRBV5-1 to TRBJ2-5; D unresolved. The V and J ends lost 7 bases and 4 bases respectively, with 14 bases between them. This CDR3 is 13 amino acids long. Germline CDR1 reads SGHRS; CDR2 reads YFSETQ. The CDR3 protein is CASSRAMTETQYF. CDR3 sequence (DNA): TGCGCCAGCTCCCGGGCCATGACAGAGACCCAGTACTTC. The full variable domain, in which reference TRBV5-1 and TRBJ2-5 provide the parts outside the CDR3, is KAGVTQTPRYLIKTRGQQVTLSCSPISGHRSVSWYQQTPGQGLQFLFEYFSETQRNKGNFPGRFSGRQFSNSRSEMNVSTLELGDSALYLCASSRAMTETQYFGPGTRLLVL.

The rearrangement joins TRBV6-5 to TRBJ1-4; 8 bases fit TRBD1. This CDR3 contains 14 residues. The junction had 7 bases not matched to a gene; V was cut back by 5 bases and J by 8 bases. CDR1 is MNHEY, CDR2 SVGAGI, per germline. CDR3 loop: CASSPGDRREKLFF. CDR3 bases: TGTGCCAGCAGTCCGGGGGACAGGAGGGAAAAACTGTTTTTT.

This rearrangement joins TRBV15 to TRBJ2-7; 12 nucleotides match TRBD1. The CDR3 extends over 16 amino acids. V lost 3 bases to trimming and J lost 6 bases; unmatched junction nucleotides: 9. CDR1 LNHNV and CDR2 YYDKDF come from the germline V gene (reference sequence). The CDR3 bases are TGTGCCACCAGCAGTAGGGCCGGGACAGGGGGCTTCGAGCAGTACTTC. Translated: CATSSRAGTGGFEQYF.

This clone was counted only a few times. The V call is TRBV19, the J call TRBJ1-5, with a possible D match to TRBD1 (6 bases). The CDR3 is 16 residues long. The V and J ends lost 6 bases and 5 bases respectively, with 20 bases between them. The V gene's germline CDR1 is LNHDA and CDR2 SQIVND (reference sequence). The CDR3 sequence is CASSGVGGLWDQPQHF. Here the CDR3 DNA reads TGTGCCAGTAGCGGTGTAGGGGGGCTGTGGGATCAGCCCCAGCATTTT.

This chain links TRBV18 with TRBJ2-5; D is possibly TRBD1 (5 bases). With 0 bases removed from V and 5 bases from J, the gap between germline ends came to 16 bases. The germline CDR1 and CDR2 sequences are KGHSH and LQKENI. This CDR3 region has 16 residues. The CDR3 loop reads CASSPPGRGAGETQYF. The CDR3, as DNA: TGTGCCAGCTCACCACCGGGAAGGGGCGCAGGGGAGACCCAGTACTTC.

This rearrangement joins TRBV20-1 to TRBJ2-5; 12 bases are shared with TRBD2. Germline V gene data show CDR1 as DFQATT and CDR2 as SNEGSKA (reference sequence). The CDR3 has 14 residues. The V segment lost 3 bases and the J segment 5 bases; nucleotides outside the gene matches: 4. The CDR3: CSASRLAGVETQYF. As DNA, the CDR3 is TGCAGTGCTAGTCGACTAGCGGGAGTGGAGACCCAGTACTTC.